The rows below give T cell receptor beta chains drawn from one sample of a study of blood T cell repertoires in COVID-19. Clones were read by immunoSEQ multiplex PCR, and TCRdb kept only the in-frame ones, dropping some. The sample shows under 300,000 clones, approximately 90% of them seen only once. Sequenced input: PBMCs or T cells enriched from blood (not recorded which). The receptors here all came from a woman in her fifties or sixties in a cohort exposed to, infected with or recovered from COVID-19 (not recorded which). CDR3s include the opening cysteine and the closing phenylalanine or tryptophan. Each record gives: clone size, V gene, J gene, CDR3 length, CDR3 protein. Part of the rows lack a size; the others show once, few, many or a class for expanded clones.

.	TRBV18	TRBJ2-7	14	CASSPGNVVYEQYF
.	TRBV7-3	TRBJ2-1	15	CASSPPGLAGDEQFF
.	TRBV30	TRBJ2-3	14	CAWSVGASADTQYF
.	TRBV5-1	TRBJ2-7	18	CASSLGFDRQLNSYEQYF
.	TRBV19	TRBJ1-1	12	CASSTGLTEAFF
.	TRBV4-1	TRBJ2-1	15	CASSLSGSFYNEQFF
.	TRBV6-5	TRBJ2-7	14	CASRKQGRSFEQYF
.	TRBV28	TRBJ1-4	14	CASRRGQSREKLFF
.	TRBV5-4	TRBJ2-5	13	CASSLSSQETQYF
.	TRBV28	TRBJ2-7	14	CASSFSGSSYEQYF
.	TRBV13	TRBJ2-7	15	CASSQPGLALSEQYF
.	TRBV5-1	TRBJ2-1	16	CASSSREGLSYNEQFF
.	TRBV6-5	TRBJ1-3	12	CASRDGENTIYF
many	TRBV11-2	TRBJ2-1	15	CASSPLAGGNNEQFF
once	TRBV28	TRBJ2-2	15	CATKLAGKGTGELFF
.	TRBV7-3	TRBJ1-1	13	CASSLSRVTEAFF
.	TRBV10-1	TRBJ2-5	15	CASSEGQNLQETQYF
.	TRBV27	TRBJ2-7	15	CASSLSRQGRVEQYF
.	TRBV7-2	TRBJ2-3	15	CASLAGGGLTDTQYF
once	TRBV19	TRBJ1-2	17	CASTFLNGQGYDYGYTF
.	TRBV4-3	TRBJ1-1	15	CASSQATGVYTEAFF
.	TRBV10-3	TRBJ1-4	15	CAISEEGQGGEKLFF
.	TRBV7-9	TRBJ2-7	14	CASSSGQGFYEQYF